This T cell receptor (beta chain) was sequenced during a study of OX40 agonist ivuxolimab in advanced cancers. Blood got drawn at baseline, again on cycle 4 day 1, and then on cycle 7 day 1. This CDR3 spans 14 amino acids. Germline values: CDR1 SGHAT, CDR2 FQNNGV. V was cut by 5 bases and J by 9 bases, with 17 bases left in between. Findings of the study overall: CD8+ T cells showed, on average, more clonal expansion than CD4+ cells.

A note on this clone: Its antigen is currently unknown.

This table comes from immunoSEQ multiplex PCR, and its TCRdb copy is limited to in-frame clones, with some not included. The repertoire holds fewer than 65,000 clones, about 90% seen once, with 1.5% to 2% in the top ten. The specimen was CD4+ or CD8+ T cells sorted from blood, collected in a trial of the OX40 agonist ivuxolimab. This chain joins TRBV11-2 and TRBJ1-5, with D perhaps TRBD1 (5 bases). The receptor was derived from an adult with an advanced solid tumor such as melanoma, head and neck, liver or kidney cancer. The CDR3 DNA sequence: TGTGCCAGCAGCCCCGGACAAGCTCCTGTGCCCCAGCATTTT. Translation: CASSPGQAPVPQHF.